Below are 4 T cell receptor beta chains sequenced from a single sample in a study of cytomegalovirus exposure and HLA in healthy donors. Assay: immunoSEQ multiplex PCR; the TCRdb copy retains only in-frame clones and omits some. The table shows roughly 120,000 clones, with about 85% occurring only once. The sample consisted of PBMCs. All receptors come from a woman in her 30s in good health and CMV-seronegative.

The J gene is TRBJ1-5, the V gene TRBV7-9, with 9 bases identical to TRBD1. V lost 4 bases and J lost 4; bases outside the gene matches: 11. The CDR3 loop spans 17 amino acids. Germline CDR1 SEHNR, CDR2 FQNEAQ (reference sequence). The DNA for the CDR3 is TGTGCCAGCAGCTCAATACAGGGGGCGCTTTCAAATCAGCCCCAGCATTTT. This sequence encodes CASSSIQGALSNQPQHF.

The CDR3 reads CASSLGLADWETQYF. Written as DNA, the CDR3 is TGCGCCAGCAGCTTGGGGCTAGCGGATTGGGAGACCCAGTACTTC. The rearrangement uses TRBV5-1 and TRBJ2-5; the match to TRBD2 covers 7 bases. In germline, CDR1 is SGHRS, CDR2 YFSETQ. This CDR3 spans 15 amino acids. Germline trimming cut 0 bases from V and 5 bases from J; bases unmatched to any gene: 7.

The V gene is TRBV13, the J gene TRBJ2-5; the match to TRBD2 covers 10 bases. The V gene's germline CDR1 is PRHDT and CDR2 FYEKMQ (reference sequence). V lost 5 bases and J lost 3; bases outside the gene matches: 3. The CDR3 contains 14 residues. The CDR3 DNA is TGTGCCAGCAGCATTCTAGCGGGGGAAGAGACCCAGTACTTC. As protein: CASSILAGEETQYF.

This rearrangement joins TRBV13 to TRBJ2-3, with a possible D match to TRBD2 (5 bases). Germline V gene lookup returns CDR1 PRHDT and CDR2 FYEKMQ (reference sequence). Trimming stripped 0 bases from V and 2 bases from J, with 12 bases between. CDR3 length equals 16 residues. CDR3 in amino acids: CASSLGGSTTTDTQYF. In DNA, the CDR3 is TGTGCCAGCAGCTTAGGGGGGAGCACCACCACAGATACGCAGTATTTT.